Listed here are 31 T cell receptor beta chains from one sample, sequenced in a study of regulatory T cells in long-lasting Graves disease. Libraries of TCR beta came from iRepertoire HTBI primers plus Arm-PCR of CDR3 regions. TCRdb re-called the multiplex PCR reads through MiXCR, storing one row per CDR3 protein. There are some 280,000 distinct CDR3 sequences in the sample; around 23% occur only once, and just over 55% lies in the top ten. Time point given: persistent/refractory GD, antithyroid drugs over 5 years with positive TRAb. The authors made the TCR library using RNA they extracted from PBMCs. The sequences come from peripheral blood mononuclear cells (PBMCs), collected when the disease was refractory, from a patient treated with antithyroid drugs. The source of these receptors is a female donor with Graves disease.

This chain links TRBV6-5 with TRBJ1-2; a weak D match, TRBD1 (5 bases). With 2 bases removed from V and 2 bases from J, the gap between germline ends came to 27 bases. The CDR3 has 20 residues. CDR1 is MNHEY and CDR2 is SVGAGI in the germline V gene. CDR3 DNA sequence: TGTGCCAGCAGTTACAAGGTTGGGGGTCTAATGTCCGGCCAGAACTATGGCTACACCTTC. It is translated as CASSYKVGGLMSGQNYGYTF.

This clonotype was picked up many times. The chain employs TRBV27 and TRBJ1-1; D is unresolved. V lost 2 bases and J lost 4, with 8 bases in between. CDR1 and CDR2 (germline): MNHEY, SMNVEV (reference sequence). The CDR3 consists of 13 residues. As DNA, the CDR3 is TGTGCCAGCAGTTTAAGATTGGGCACTGAAGCTTTCTTT. Its translation: CASSLRLGTEAFF.

This clonotype was counted at least ten times. The chain couples TRBV6-5 to TRBJ2-4; 13 positions match TRBD2. CDR3 length: 18 residues. In germline, CDR1 is MNHEY, CDR2 SVGAGI. With V trimmed by 2 bases and J by 5 bases, 9 bases remained unmatched. For the CDR3, the DNA is TGTGCCAGCAGTTACCCGAGTATTGGACTAGCGGGAGAAAACATTCAGTACTTC. Translating gives CASSYPSIGLAGENIQYF.

This chain joins TRBV4-3 and TRBJ2-6; D is uncertain. The germline gives CDR1 LGHNA, CDR2 YSLEER. The V end was cut by 2 bases, the J end by 2 bases, with 13 bases between. This CDR3 has 17 residues. The CDR3 reads CASSQNNVQAGANVLTF. Written as DNA, the CDR3 is TGCGCCAGCAGCCAAAATAACGTGCAGGCTGGGGCCAACGTCCTGACTTTC.

This clonotype has at least ten counts. J is TRBJ1-6 and V is TRBV2; D not resolved. The CDR3 is 12 residues long. Trimming cost V 6 bases and J 8 bases, with 8 bases left between them. Germline-derived CDR1 and CDR2 are SNHLY and FYNNEI. CDR3 residues: CASSRLDSPLHF. The CDR3 DNA reads TGTGCCAGCAGCCGCCTAGATTCACCCCTCCACTTT.

This clonotype showed up just a few times. The genes are TRBV5-1 and TRBJ2-3, with D perhaps matching TRBD1 or TRBD2 (5 bases each). Trimming pared 8 bases from V and 2 bases from J, leaving 15 bases between. Germline CDR1 is SGHRS and CDR2 is YFSETQ. The CDR3 extends over 14 amino acids. The CDR3 sequence is CASTQRGDTDTQYF. Here the CDR3 DNA reads TGCGCCAGTACACAGAGAGGGGACACAGATACGCAGTATTTT.

Only a few counts were recorded for this clonotype. V and J are TRBV6-1 and TRBJ2-2; 7 bases are shared with TRBD2. With 10 bases clipped from V and 0 bases from J, the junction kept 8 bases outside the gene matches. Germline-derived CDR1 and CDR2 are MNHNS and SASEGT. CDR3 length: 15 amino acids. CDR3 coding DNA: TGTGCCACAGAAGCGGGAAACGCGAACACCGGGGAGCTGTTTTTT. It yields the protein CATEAGNANTGELFF.

This clonotype was seen a few times. The rearrangement uses TRBV5-1 and TRBJ2-2, with D hard to call. The germline gives CDR1 SGHRS, CDR2 YFSETQ. This CDR3 has 12 amino acids. Trimming removed 1 base at V and 6 bases at J, with 4 bases between. CDR3 DNA sequence: TGCGCCAGCAGCTTGAAACCCGGGGAGCTGTTTTTT. The encoded protein is CASSLKPGELFF.

This clonotype showed up just a few times. This rearrangement joins TRBV5-1 to TRBJ1-1; D remains ambiguous. The CDR3 has 14 amino acids. CDR1 SGHRS and CDR2 YFSETQ come from the germline V gene. V lost 4 bases and J 4 bases, leaving 14 bases between the germline ends. The CDR3 nucleotides are TGCGCCAGCAGCGAGGACCCGGCGGGCACTGAAGCTTTCTTT. This gives the protein CASSEDPAGTEAFF.

This chain uses TRBV7-2 with TRBJ2-2; D is unclear. Trimming removed 0 bases from V and 7 bases from J, with 6 bases in between. The CDR3 runs to 13 residues. Germline values: CDR1 SGHTA, CDR2 FQGNSA. The CDR3 DNA follows: TGTGCCAGCAGCTTAGCCCAGGACGGGGAGCTGTTTTTT. The encoded protein is CASSLAQDGELFF. The variable domain in full, completed from reference TRBV7-2 and TRBJ2-2, reads GAGVSQSPSNKVTEKGKDVELRCDPISGHTALYWYRQSLGQGLEFLIYFQGNSAPDKSGLPSDRFSAERTGGSVSTLTIQRTQQEDSAVYLCASSLAQDGELFFGEGSRLTVL.

The V call is TRBV5-1, the J call TRBJ2-3; D might be TRBD2 (6 bases). The CDR3 totals 14 residues. Trimming stripped 6 bases from V and 5 bases from J, with 16 bases between. CDR1 is SGHRS and CDR2 is YFSETQ in the germline V gene. CDR3 amino acids: CASKEGWEGDTQYF. CDR3 in DNA: TGCGCCAGCAAGGAGGGATGGGAAGGAGATACGCAGTATTTT.

This clonotype has a handful of counts. V usage is TRBV6-5 and J usage is TRBJ1-1, with D possibly TRBD1 on 6 matching bases. The CDR3 extends over 15 amino acids. CDR1 and CDR2 from the germline V gene are MNHEY and SVGAGI. V was cut by 0 bases and J by 4 bases, with 12 bases left in between. The CDR3 region is CASSYSGGGGTEAFF. CDR3 nucleotide sequence: TGTGCCAGCAGTTACTCTGGGGGCGGAGGCACTGAAGCTTTCTTT.

This sequence joins TRBV15 and TRBJ1-1; the D is unclear. The V and J ends lost 0 bases and 4 bases respectively, with 9 bases between them. Germline lookup yields CDR1 LNHNV and CDR2 YYDKDF (reference sequence). The CDR3 extends over 14 amino acids. The CDR3 sequence: CATSRDGVGTEAFF. In nucleotides, the CDR3 is TGTGCCACCAGCAGAGACGGGGTGGGCACTGAAGCTTTCTTT.

This chain joins TRBV20-1 and TRBJ1-4, with D possibly matching TRBD1 (5 bases). This CDR3 is built from 13 residues. The germline gives CDR1 DFQATT, CDR2 SNEGSKA (reference sequence). V was shortened by 6 bases and J by 7 bases, with 15 bases between the two germline ends. The CDR3 DNA follows: TGCAGTGCCGTTGACAGACTTGGTGAAAAACTGTTTTTT. It yields the protein CSAVDRLGEKLFF.

This clonotype was counted ten times or more. The chain joins TRBV28 to TRBJ2-2; the D is unclear. Germline-derived CDR1 and CDR2 are MDHEN and SYDVKM. The V end was cut by 8 bases, the J end by 5 bases, with 3 bases between. The CDR3 is 10 amino acids. The CDR3 DNA reads TGTGCCAGCTTAACCGGGGAGCTGTTTTTT. It specifies CASLTGELFF.

This clonotype came up a few times. The V gene is TRBV7-9, the J gene TRBJ1-2; maybe TRBD1 (5 bases). Trimming took off 3 bases at V and 2 bases at J, with 10 bases between the two ends. Germline assignment: CDR1 SEHNR and CDR2 FQNEAQ (reference sequence). CDR3 length equals 14 residues. CDR3 sequence reads: CASSFTQGNYGYTF. For the CDR3, the DNA is TGTGCCAGCAGCTTTACCCAGGGAAACTATGGCTACACCTTC. The full variable domain, in which reference TRBV7-9 and TRBJ1-2 provide the parts outside the CDR3, is DTGVSQNPRHKITKRGQNVTFRCDPISEHNRLYWYRQTLGQGPEFLTYFQNEAQLEKSRLLSDRFSAERPKGSFSTLEIQRTEQGDSAMYLCASSFTQGNYGYTFGSGTRLTVV.

J is TRBJ2-1 and V is TRBV20-1, with unresolved D. The CDR3 has 15 residues. Trimming took off 5 bases at V and 0 bases at J, with 14 bases between the two ends. Per germline, CDR1 DFQATT and CDR2 SNEGSKA (reference sequence). This chain's CDR3 is CSAGRWQSSYNEQFF. The CDR3 nucleotides are TGCAGTGCTGGAAGGTGGCAGAGCTCCTACAATGAGCAGTTCTTC.

Comment on this clonotype: A much larger clone differs from this one at a single base, so this may be a read error. This chain connects TRBV10-3 to TRBJ1-3, with D hard to call. In germline, CDR1 is ENHRY, CDR2 SYGVKD. The CDR3 loop spans 14 amino acids. V shed 7 bases and J shed 2 bases, with 12 bases lying between them. CDR3 protein: CAITADRPGNTIYF. The CDR3 nucleotides are TGTGCCATCACCGCGGACCGCCCTGGAAACACCATATATTTT.

This clonotype was found once. The chain carries TRBV7-9 and TRBJ1-1, with D maybe TRBD1 (5 bases). The CDR3 covers 15 residues. V was cut by 5 bases and J by 5 bases, with 18 bases left in between. Looked up from germline, CDR1 is SEHNR and CDR2 is FQNEAQ (reference sequence). The CDR3 spells CASSHMMGRGTEAFF. The CDR3 coding sequence is TGTGCCAGCAGCCACATGATGGGGCGAGGTACTGAAGCTTTCTTT.

The chain links TRBV20-1 to TRBJ2-5; TRBD1 might be the D (6 bases). Trimming took 6 bases from V and 4 from J, leaving 9 bases between them. The CDR3 length is 11 residues. Germline CDR1 reads DFQATT; CDR2 reads SNEGSKA (reference sequence). CDR3 in amino acids: CSAAGVETQYF. The CDR3 region has the DNA TGCAGTGCAGCAGGGGTAGAGACCCAGTACTTC.

This clonotype showed up just a few times. This chain links TRBV28 with TRBJ1-6; possibly TRBD1 for D (5 bases). In germline, CDR1 is MDHEN, CDR2 SYDVKM. Trimming left V 10 bases short and J 9 bases short, with 13 bases between. The CDR3 loop spans 12 amino acids. The CDR3 DNA sequence: TGTGCCATCGGGGGTAGCGTTTCACCCCTCCACTTT. Its translation is CAIGGSVSPLHF.

Here the CDR3 DNA reads TGCAGTGCTAGAAATTGGGCAGGGCTTTCCTACGAGCAGTACTTC. It translates to CSARNWAGLSYEQYF. The rearrangement joins TRBV20-1 to TRBJ2-7; D might be TRBD1 (5 bases). CDR1 and CDR2 (germline): DFQATT, SNEGSKA (reference sequence). The CDR3 covers 15 residues. The germline V and J ends were trimmed by 2 bases and 1 base, with 15 bases remaining between them.

In DNA, the CDR3 is TGTGCCAGCAGTTTAGGACTAGCGGGAGTTCACGAGCAGTACTTC. This gives the protein CASSLGLAGVHEQYF. V and J are TRBV12-3 or TRBV12-4 and TRBJ2-7; TRBD2 matches at 12 bases. Trimming took 1 base from V and 5 from J; bases not matched to a gene: 3. This CDR3 contains 15 residues.

This chain links TRBV3-1 with TRBJ2-3, with D possibly being TRBD2 (6 bases). With 1 base removed from V and 2 bases from J, the gap between germline ends came to 16 bases. CDR1 is LGHDT and CDR2 is YNNKEL in the germline V gene (reference sequence). The CDR3 is 17 amino acids. The CDR3 coding sequence is TGTGCCAGCAGCCAAGTATTGCCGGGAGTCGTCACAGATACGCAGTATTTT. Residues: CASSQVLPGVVTDTQYF.

This clonotype appeared many times. J is TRBJ1-6 and V is TRBV2, with TRBD1 matching 9 bases. V was clipped by 6 bases and J by 9 bases; unmatched bases: 9. CDR1 is SNHLY and CDR2 is FYNNEI in the germline V gene. The CDR3 is made up of 15 amino acids. CDR3: CASSPGTGGASPLHF. The CDR3 bases are TGTGCCAGCAGCCCTGGTACAGGGGGCGCTTCACCCCTCCACTTT.

CDR3 nucleotide sequence: TGTGCCAGCAGCACGACAGGGGTTGGGGCCAAAAACATTCAGTACTTC. It encodes CASSTTGVGAKNIQYF. The chain has TRBV7-9 and TRBJ2-4, with 8 positions matching TRBD1. V lost 5 bases to trimming and J lost 1 base; unmatched junction nucleotides: 7. This CDR3 is built from 16 residues. CDR1 and CDR2 from the germline V gene are SEHNR and FQNEAQ (reference sequence).

V gene TRBV6-1 combines with J gene TRBJ2-4; 9 nucleotides match TRBD2. Germline assignment: CDR1 MNHNS and CDR2 SASEGT. Unmatched junction bases numbered 11, after V lost 6 bases and J lost 2 bases. This CDR3 has 17 amino acids. The CDR3: CASSPGSGSVSKNIQYF. The DNA of the CDR3 is TGTGCCAGCAGCCCTGGTAGCGGGAGTGTTTCCAAAAACATTCAGTACTTC.

Many counts were recorded for this clonotype. The genes are TRBV28 and TRBJ1-1, with TRBD1 matching over 7 bases. The CDR3 totals 16 residues. The ends lost 2 bases at V and 7 bases at J; junction bases unmatched: 13. Germline V lookup: CDR1 MDHEN, CDR2 SYDVKM. The CDR3: CASSLGQVEFSGEAFF. The DNA for the CDR3 is TGTGCCAGCAGTTTAGGACAGGTCGAGTTTAGCGGTGAAGCTTTCTTT.

The table lists this clonotype with many counts. The rearrangement joins TRBV6-2 or TRBV6-3 to TRBJ2-7, with D perhaps being TRBD1 or TRBD2 (5 bases each). Trimming removed 4 bases at V and 3 bases at J, with 22 bases between. The V gene's germline CDR1 is MNHEY and CDR2 SVGEGT. The CDR3 spans 17 residues. The CDR3 region has the DNA TGTGCCAGCAGTTCTCCAATCCGGGACGGCCCCCGCTACGAGCAGTACTTC. It yields the protein CASSSPIRDGPRYEQYF.

This chain uses TRBV30 with TRBJ1-3; no clear D gene. CDR3 length: 11 amino acids. V dropped 3 bases and J dropped 6 bases, with 6 bases sitting between them. Germline-derived CDR1 and CDR2 are GTSNPN and SVGIG (reference sequence). The CDR3 sequence is CAWSYSNTIYF. CDR3 coding DNA: TGTGCCTGGAGCTATTCAAACACCATATATTTT.

The sample holds many counts of this clonotype. The chain recombines TRBV7-2 with TRBJ2-7; D gene uncertain. The CDR3 contains 12 residues. Trimming stripped 5 bases from V and 3 bases from J, with 8 bases between. Germline CDR1 SGHTA, CDR2 FQGNSA. The CDR3 loop is CASSEGNYEQYF. CDR3 DNA sequence: TGTGCCAGCAGCGAAGGGAACTACGAGCAGTACTTC.